Listed below are T cell receptor beta chains from one sample, sequenced in a study of type 1 and type 2 diabetes patients. TCRdb reprocessed the multiplex PCR reads via MiXCR and lists one record per CDR3 protein. This repertoire shows more than 250,000 distinct CDR3 sequences, approximately 50% found once; its top ten account for approximately 15%. Sequenced sample: peripheral blood mononuclear cells (PBMCs). The receptors shown here come from a man younger than 35 with type 2 diabetes. Each CDR3 is given with its conserved first and last residue. Fields, in order: J gene, D gene, V gene, clone size, CDR3 protein, CDR3 DNA. D genes are given only for firm matches. Only some rows state a clone size, as once, few, many or a class for expanded clones.

>TRBJ1-6|TRBD1|TRBV27|few
CASSQGGGSDSPLHF
TGTGCCAGCAGCCAGGGGGGGGGAAGCGATTCACCCCTCCACTTT
>TRBJ2-7|TRBD1|TRBV4-3|few
CASSLEVTGSTGEQYF
TGCGCCAGCAGCCTAGAAGTGACAGGGTCTACCGGCGAGCAGTACTTC
>TRBJ1-1|NA|TRBV4-3|NA
CASSQVNPTEAFF
TGCGCCAGCAGCCAAGTTAATCCGACTGAAGCTTTCTTT
>TRBJ1-1|NA|TRBV19|NA
CASSINRALDTEAFF
TGTGCCAGTAGTATAAACAGGGCCCTAGACACTGAAGCTTTCTTT
>TRBJ2-2|NA|TRBV27|NA
CASSLEVSTGELFF
TGTGCCAGCAGTTTAGAGGTTAGCACCGGGGAGCTGTTTTTT
>TRBJ2-1|NA|TRBV9|NA
CASSVPALHNEQFF
TGTGCCAGCAGCGTACCGGCCCTTCACAATGAGCAGTTCTTC
>TRBJ2-6|TRBD2|TRBV20-1|NA
CSARDRGVRPGANVLTF
TGCAGTGCTAGAGATCGGGGGGTACGACCTGGGGCCAACGTCCTGACTTTC
>TRBJ1-1|NA|TRBV6-1|NA
CASSEAQRELNTEAFF
TGTGCCAGCAGTGAAGCGCAACGGGAACTGAACACTGAAGCTTTCTTT
>TRBJ2-6|NA|TRBV13|NA
CASSYRPWANVLTF
TGTGCCAGCAGCTACCGGCCGTGGGCCAACGTCCTGACTTTC
>TRBJ1-2|TRBD1|TRBV29-1|few
CSVMTGERYGYTF
TGCAGCGTCATGACAGGGGAACGTTATGGCTACACCTTC
>TRBJ2-7|NA|TRBV27|NA
CASSGGSGPYEQYF
TGTGCCAGCTCTGGGGGATCGGGGCCCTACGAGCAGTACTTC
>TRBJ2-4|TRBD2|TRBV19|NA
CASSILAGADKNIQYF
TGTGCCAGTAGTATCCTAGCGGGAGCGGACAAAAACATTCAGTACTTC
>TRBJ2-3|NA|TRBV19|few
CASREVGGVADTQYF
TGTGCCAGTAGGGAGGTGGGGGGCGTCGCAGATACGCAGTATTTT
>TRBJ2-5|NA|TRBV7-2|many
CASKRETQYF
TGTGCCTCCAAACGGGAGACCCAGTACTTC
>TRBJ2-1|NA|TRBV2|many
CASSGTRSYNEQFF
TGTGCCAGCAGTGGGACCCGCTCCTACAATGAGCAGTTCTTC
>TRBJ2-7|NA|TRBV4-1|NA
CASSQEGGHSSYEQYF
TGCGCCAGCAGCCAAGAGGGGGGTCACAGCTCCTACGAGCAGTACTTC
>TRBJ1-2|NA|TRBV2|NA
CASVAQTGRGYTF
TGTGCCAGCGTCGCGCAGACCGGACGGGGCTACACCTTC
>TRBJ1-4|NA|TRBV6-1|NA
CASRPRGGAEDGKLFF
TGTGCCAGCAGGCCGCGGGGAGGGGCGGAGGATGGAAAACTGTTTTTT
>TRBJ2-7|TRBD2|TRBV20-1|NA
CSARDLGRGGDDEQYF
TGCAGTGCTAGAGATCTAGGGCGGGGGGGCGACGACGAGCAGTACTTC
>TRBJ1-1|NA|TRBV10-3|many
CAISDRVNTEAFF
TGTGCCATCAGTGACAGGGTGAACACTGAAGCTTTCTTT
>TRBJ2-3|NA|TRBV27|NA
CASRWDSGSGTDTQYF
TGTGCCAGCAGATGGGACAGCGGGAGTGGCACAGATACGCAGTATTTT
>TRBJ2-7|TRBD2|TRBV29-1|NA
CSVEASGGYEQYF
TGCAGCGTTGAAGCTAGCGGGGGCTACGAGCAGTACTTC
>TRBJ1-3|NA|TRBV19|NA
CASSITPGPSPGNTIYF
TGTGCCAGTAGTATAACCCCGGGACCTTCCCCTGGAAACACCATATATTTT
>TRBJ1-1|NA|TRBV20-1|NA
CRGMQENTEAFF
TGCAGAGGTATGCAGGAGAACACTGAAGCTTTCTTT
>TRBJ1-2|NA|TRBV19|NA
CASSIEAGTGYTF
TGTGCCAGTAGTATAGAGGCGGGCACTGGCTACACCTTC
>TRBJ2-5|NA|TRBV30|few
CAWDTGTRETQYF
TGTGCCTGGGACACCGGGACACGGGAGACCCAGTACTTC